A selection of T cell receptor beta chains follows, all from one sample in a study of T cell changes during pregnancy in multiple sclerosis. The protocol was immunoSEQ multiplex PCR, while the TCRdb copy is restricted to in-frame clones and leaves out a portion. This sample has 15,000 to 20,000 clones; around 97% occur once, and the top ten carry 0.8% to 1%. Sequencing was performed on peripheral blood, taken in the third trimester of pregnancy. All receptors come from a female donor with multiple sclerosis, enrolled in a pregnancy study. Both conserved end residues are part of each CDR3.

J | V | CDR3
TRBJ1-4 | TRBV2 | CASTQGAGGEKLFF
TRBJ2-3 | TRBV5-1 | CASSWEGLHTDTQYF
TRBJ2-7 | TRBV6-1 | CASRSGEQYF
TRBJ1-1 | TRBV5-1 | CASSLVGQNTEAFF
TRBJ1-6 | TRBV4-1 | CASSQEDRVNSPLHF
TRBJ1-1 | TRBV7-9 | CASSLDYGQFEAFF
TRBJ2-5 | TRBV5-4 | CASSLPGGAMETQYF
TRBJ1-6 | TRBV5-1 | CASSLSGQGASSPLHF
TRBJ1-2 | TRBV2 | CASSEDRGDYGYTF
TRBJ1-1 | TRBV13 | CASSLYQGSQAFF
TRBJ2-7 | TRBV5-1 | CASSPAPSGRPYEQYF
TRBJ2-7 | TRBV5-1 | CASSWGDEQYF
TRBJ2-1 | TRBV19 | CASSTASGRGHNEQFF
TRBJ2-2 | TRBV5-5 | CASSLDMWWGTAPNTGELFF
TRBJ2-1 | TRBV25-1 | CASSEYSNEQFF
TRBJ2-7 | TRBV5-1 | CASSSLEGSYEQYF
TRBJ2-3 | TRBV28 | CASSYDGSLDTQYF
TRBJ2-7 | TRBV27 | CASSLKRTSGKSYEQYF
TRBJ2-7 | TRBV11-2 | CASSFGTNYEQYF
TRBJ1-1 | TRBV12-5 | CASGLGGTGSTEAFF
TRBJ1-5 | TRBV5-4 | CASTEGRGPQHF
TRBJ2-3 | TRBV19 | CASRTSGRGTDTQYF
TRBJ2-4 | TRBV7-8 | CASSFRVAGGAKNIQYF
TRBJ2-1 | TRBV30 | CAWGSGRLSERFF
TRBJ1-1 | TRBV4-3 | CASSQLQGGGLVF
TRBJ2-1 | TRBV7-7 | CASSLTSGGEQFF
TRBJ2-7 | TRBV5-1 | CASSLNPGPYEQYF
TRBJ1-4 | TRBV25-1 | CASSETGLTNEKLFF
TRBJ2-3 | TRBV27 | CASSGRKQGADTQYF
TRBJ1-2 | TRBV7-9 | CASSYGGGEVNYGYTF
TRBJ2-3 | TRBV5-4 | CASSGASTGGGTDTQYF
TRBJ2-7 | TRBV28 | CASSLGGQSSYEQYF
TRBJ1-5 | TRBV23-1 | CASSRYGQPQHF
TRBJ2-2 | TRBV2 | CASSDGGANTGELFF
TRBJ1-5 | TRBV6-6 | CASSYGGTGGQPQHF
TRBJ1-1 | TRBV15 | CATSRGRPMNTEAFF
TRBJ2-1 | TRBV7-6 | CASSLTISGGRNNEQFF
TRBJ1-1 | TRBV6-5 | CASHGYTNTEAFF
TRBJ2-2 | TRBV15 | CATSHNFGTGGIGELFF
TRBJ2-3 | TRBV5-1 | CASRQEDTQYF
TRBJ2-1 | TRBV18 | CASSPATGGLNEQFF
TRBJ2-1 | TRBV7-3 | CASSPRTSGDTEQFF
TRBJ2-1 | TRBV9 | CASSTRNDRGHEQFF
TRBJ1-1 | TRBV19 | CASRGAWAAEAFF
- | TRBV27 | CASSPGDRVSYEQYF